What follows are 15 T cell receptor beta chains derived from one specimen sequenced in a study of blood T cell repertoires in COVID-19. The repertoire was sequenced with immunoSEQ multiplex PCR; TCRdb's copy has only in-frame clones and lacks some. The table has around 100,000 clones, 89% seen once. The source material was peripheral blood. Receptors were obtained from a man aged 55 to 70 with COVID-19, enrolled during active disease.

V gene TRBV29-1 combines with J gene TRBJ1-2; possibly TRBD1 for D (6 bases). Germline loops: CDR1 SQVTM, CDR2 ANQGSEA. This CDR3 is built from 14 residues. The germline V and J ends were trimmed by 2 bases and 2 bases, with 12 bases remaining between them. CDR3 sequence reads: CSVEPQGSNYGYTF. The CDR3 DNA reads TGCAGCGTTGAACCACAGGGAAGCAACTATGGCTACACCTTC.

The chain combines TRBV30 with TRBJ1-2, with D unresolved. V was trimmed by 3 bases and J by 4 bases, leaving 6 bases between them. The CDR3 totals 11 residues. From germline, CDR1 is GTSNPN and CDR2 SVGIG (reference sequence). The CDR3 loop reads CAWSQSYGYTF. Here the CDR3 DNA reads TGTGCCTGGAGCCAATCCTATGGCTACACCTTC.

This chain connects TRBV7-9 to TRBJ2-1; 7 bases map to TRBD2. V lost 5 bases to trimming and J lost 0 bases; unmatched junction nucleotides: 4. Germline CDR1 and CDR2: SEHNR and FQNEAQ (reference sequence). This CDR3 is 15 amino acids long. CDR3 nucleotides: TGTGCCAGCAGCCCCAGCGGGAACTCCTACAATGAGCAGTTCTTC. This encodes CASSPSGNSYNEQFF.

CDR3: CATSRVLQGNTEAFF. The DNA for the CDR3 is TGTGCCACCAGCAGAGTTTTACAGGGAAACACTGAAGCTTTCTTT. This chain uses TRBV15 with TRBJ1-1; D perhaps matches TRBD1 (6 bases). V dropped 1 base and J dropped 2 bases, with 11 bases sitting between them. This CDR3 comprises 15 residues. CDR1 and CDR2 from the germline V gene are LNHNV and YYDKDF (reference sequence).

This rearrangement joins TRBV2 to TRBJ2-3; a possible D gene is TRBD1 (5 bases). CDR3 length: 14 residues. Germline V gene sequence: CDR1 SNHLY, CDR2 FYNNEI. Between the trimmed V and J ends, which lost 8 bases and 2 bases, there was a span of 14 bases. The chain's CDR3 is CASFWTTHTDTQYF. In DNA, the CDR3 is TGTGCCAGCTTCTGGACAACCCACACAGATACGCAGTATTTT.

The V and J genes are TRBV5-4 and TRBJ1-3; D remains unclear. The CDR3 is 15 amino acids. The V gene lost 0 bases and the J gene lost 0 bases, with 7 bases spanning the gap. Germline CDR1 SGHNT, CDR2 YYREEE (reference sequence). This CDR3 is CASSLDAGSGNTIYF. CDR3 nucleotide sequence: TGTGCCAGCAGCTTGGATGCCGGCTCTGGAAACACCATATATTTT.

V and J are TRBV2 and TRBJ2-1; D uncertain. CDR1 and CDR2 from the germline V gene are SNHLY and FYNNEI. CDR3 size: 15 residues. The ends were cut back, 5 bases at V and 10 bases at J, with 21 bases in the middle. The CDR3 loop reads CASSFTGLPPGEQFF. The CDR3 nucleotides read TGTGCCAGCAGTTTCACGGGTCTCCCTCCCGGAGAGCAGTTCTTC.

V usage is TRBV19 and J usage is TRBJ2-3, with 8 positions matching TRBD1. Per germline, CDR1 LNHDA and CDR2 SQIVND (reference sequence). After removal of 9 bases from V and 0 bases from J, the junction contained 5 bases not matched to a gene. CDR3 length equals 14 residues. The CDR3 reads CASGQGYSTDTQYF. DNA for the CDR3: TGTGCCAGCGGACAGGGTTATAGCACAGATACGCAGTATTTT. Full variable domain (outside the CDR3, taken from reference TRBV19 and TRBJ2-3): DGGITQSPKYLFRKEGQNVTLSCEQNLNHDAMYWYRQDPGQGLRLIYYSQIVNDFQKGDIAEGYSVSREKKESFPLTVTSAQKNPTAFYLCASGQGYSTDTQYFGPGTRLTVL.

V and J are TRBV19 and TRBJ2-7; D is unclear. With 3 bases removed from V and 2 bases from J, the gap between germline ends came to 11 bases. The CDR3 is 14 residues long. Germline V gene data show CDR1 as LNHDA and CDR2 as SQIVND (reference sequence). In DNA, the CDR3 is TGTGCCAGTAGTATCTACGGCAGGACCTACGAGCAGTACTTC. Translating gives CASSIYGRTYEQYF.

This clone was counted once. This chain uses TRBV10-1 with TRBJ2-1, with D perhaps matching TRBD1 (5 bases). CDR1 and CDR2 from the germline V gene are WNHNN and SYGVQD (reference sequence). Trimming stripped 8 bases from V and 5 bases from J, with 13 bases between. CDR3 length: 13 amino acids. CDR3 DNA: TGCGCCAGCGCCCAGGGCGATAACAATGAGCAGTTCTTC. Its translation is CASAQGDNNEQFF.

Here the CDR3 DNA reads TGTGCCACGGGACAGGAAGAGACCCAGTACTTC. It translates to CATGQEETQYF. The V and J genes are TRBV24-1 and TRBJ2-5, with 8 bases matching TRBD1. V shed 10 bases and J 3 bases; nucleotides not matched to a gene: 0. Germline assignment: CDR1 KGHDR and CDR2 SFDVKD. This CDR3 region has 11 residues.

This rearrangement joins TRBV19 to TRBJ2-1; TRBD2 might be the D (5 bases). Germline V CDR1 and CDR2: LNHDA, SQIVND (reference sequence). V lost 5 bases to trimming and J lost 1 base, with 15 bases between them. This CDR3 has 16 amino acids. The CDR3 loop is CASSWGSAISYNEQFF. CDR3 coding DNA: TGTGCCAGTAGTTGGGGTAGCGCCATATCCTACAATGAGCAGTTCTTC.

The chain employs TRBV3-1 (or the pseudogene TRBV3-2) and TRBJ1-2; D unresolved. The germline V gene has CDR1 LGHDT and CDR2 YNNKEL (reference sequence). This CDR3 is built from 14 residues. V was shortened by 0 bases and J by 2 bases, with 7 bases between the two germline ends. This CDR3 reads CASSQELNNYGYTF. CDR3 sequence (DNA): TGTGCCAGCAGCCAAGAACTGAACAACTATGGCTACACCTTC.

The chain uses TRBV12-3 or TRBV12-4 and TRBJ2-1; no reliable D call. This CDR3 is built from 13 residues. Trimming pared 4 bases from V and 5 bases from J, leaving 9 bases between. The CDR3 coding sequence is TGTGCCAGCAGTTACAGCCACGACAATGAGCAGTTCTTC. Encoded protein: CASSYSHDNEQFF.

This clone appeared once. The genes are TRBV19 and TRBJ1-1; TRBD1 aligns across 7 bases. Trimming cost V 1 base and J 1 base; bases outside gene matches: 3. This CDR3 comprises 15 residues. Germline V gives CDR1 LNHDA, CDR2 SQIVND (reference sequence). The CDR3 is CASSIVHRGNTEAFF. The DNA of the CDR3 is TGTGCCAGTAGTATAGTCCACAGGGGGAACACTGAAGCTTTCTTT.